The 17 T cell receptor beta chains listed next were all sequenced from one sample in a study of blood T cells in healthy people across ages. Using a J-beta primer mix together with a sample-barcoded 5' primer, a second PCR was run for roughly 6 to 12 cycles. TCRdb re-analysed the 5' RACE reads in MiXCR, keeping a single row per CDR3 protein. The sample records 700,000 or so distinct CDR3 sequences, about a fifth being singletons. Sequenced sample: blood. The receptor set was obtained from a man aged 70-80 years in good health.

The chain uses TRBV20-1 and TRBJ1-2; no firm D call. The germline V and J ends were trimmed by 2 bases and 1 base, with 8 bases remaining between them. Germline CDR1 and CDR2: DFQATT and SNEGSKA (reference sequence). This CDR3 comprises 13 residues. CDR3: CSARTGVNYGYTF. In DNA form, the CDR3 reads TGCAGTGCTAGAACCGGCGTTAACTATGGCTACACCTTC.

The chain couples TRBV11-2 to TRBJ2-1; unclear D gene. The CDR3 extends over 13 amino acids. Per germline, CDR1 SGHAT and CDR2 FQNNGV. V gave up 5 bases and J gave up 12 bases, with 17 bases separating them. CDR3 sequence reads: CASSPPNQSGQFF. CDR3 nucleotides: TGTGCCAGCAGCCCCCCCAACCAATCGGGGCAGTTCTTC.

This clonotype occurred a few times. The chain uses TRBV5-1 and TRBJ2-5; 8 bases map to TRBD1. With the DNA end fitting TRBJ2-7 better, the J assignment may be wrong. The length of the CDR3 is 13 residues. CDR1 SGHRS and CDR2 YFSETQ come from the germline V gene. This CDR3 is CASSFQGQGEQYV. For the CDR3, the DNA is TGCGCCAGCAGCTTCCAAGGACAGGGCGAGCAGTACGTC.

This clonotype occurred a few times. A much larger clone is a single base away; this may be a read error. The gene calls are TRBV4-2 and TRBJ2-1; D is tentatively TRBD1 or TRBD2 (5 bases each). The germline V gene has CDR1 LGHNA and CDR2 YNFKEQ. Trimming removed 1 base from V and 15 bases from J, with 16 bases in between. The CDR3 sequence is 13 residues long. For the CDR3, the DNA is TGTGCCAGCAGCCAAGGGTACATAGAGGGGCCGTTCTTC. Translation gives CASSQGYIEGPFF.

This clonotype was seen once. The chain combines TRBV5-6 with TRBJ2-2, with TRBD2 as a possible D gene (6 bases). The V gene lost 4 bases and the J gene lost 6 bases, with 22 bases spanning the gap. The CDR3 runs 17 residues. CDR1 is SGHDT, CDR2 YYEEEE, per germline. The CDR3 nucleotides are TGTGCCAGCAGCGGTAGTGTTTCAGGGACTCTAGCCGGGGAGCTGTTTTTT. It specifies CASSGSVSGTLAGELFF.

This clonotype showed up just a few times. The chain has TRBV7-9 and TRBJ1-1; D is unresolved. V was shortened by 2 bases and J by 9 bases, with 13 bases between the two germline ends. The CDR3 covers 13 residues. The V gene's germline CDR1 is SEHNR and CDR2 FQNEAQ (reference sequence). The CDR3 protein is CASSLMSEGKAFF. In DNA, the CDR3 is TGTGCCAGCAGCTTAATGTCGGAGGGCAAAGCTTTCTTT.

The chain combines TRBV12-3 or TRBV12-4 with TRBJ2-2, with 9 bases aligning to TRBD1. The CDR3 has 16 residues. With 2 bases clipped from V and 3 bases from J, the junction kept 4 bases outside the gene matches. CDR3 sequence (DNA): TGTGCCAGCAGTTTAAGGACAGGGGCCGACACCGGGGAGCTGTTTTTT. Encoded protein: CASSLRTGADTGELFF.

This clonotype was counted a single time. The rearrangement links TRBV5-1 to TRBJ2-1, with TRBD2 identical over 9 bases. Germline lookup yields CDR1 SGHRS and CDR2 YFSETQ. The CDR3 length is 15 residues. V dropped 3 bases and J dropped 2; count of bases not matched to a gene: 3. CDR3 residues: CASSYLAGPYNEQFF. CDR3 in DNA: TGCGCCAGCAGCTATCTAGCGGGACCCTACAATGAGCAGTTCTTC.

Of note for this clonotype: One end of the junction varies from germline; a read error may be responsible. This sequence joins TRBV7-3 and TRBJ2-6; the D gene is possibly TRBD1 (5 bases). This CDR3 contains 16 residues. Germline CDR1 is SGHTA and CDR2 is FQGTGA. This CDR3 is CASSLRGPVGANVLTF. The CDR3 nucleotides read TGTGCCAGCAGTTTAAGGGGTCCCGTTGGGGCCAACGTCCTGACTTTC.

The V gene is TRBV6-5, the J gene TRBJ1-1, with a possible D match to TRBD1 (5 bases). With 1 base removed from V and 3 bases from J, the gap between germline ends came to 18 bases. Per germline, CDR1 MNHEY and CDR2 SVGAGI. This CDR3 contains 17 residues. The CDR3 region is CASSYLGTWGGHTEAFF. DNA for the CDR3: TGTGCCAGCAGTTACTTGGGGACGTGGGGAGGCCACACTGAAGCTTTCTTT.

This clonotype was seen a handful of times. The chain combines TRBV12-3 or TRBV12-4 with TRBJ2-5; 10 positions match TRBD2. The CDR3 totals 18 residues. Losses at the gene ends were 6 bases for V and 4 bases for J; bases not matched to a gene: 17. CDR3 sequence: CASSTTLGLAGGLETQYF. In nucleotides, the CDR3 is TGTGCCAGCAGCACAACCTTGGGTTTAGCGGGGGGTTTAGAGACCCAGTACTTC.

The chain uses TRBV27 and TRBJ1-1; no clear D gene. The CDR3 is 15 residues long. The germline CDR1 and CDR2 sequences are MNHEY and SMNVEV (reference sequence). Trimming removed 5 bases from V and 4 bases from J, with 17 bases in between. This CDR3 reads CASSPLRGVSTEAFF. CDR3 DNA sequence: TGTGCCAGCAGTCCCCTCCGCGGGGTGAGCACTGAAGCTTTCTTT.

This clonotype has more than one count but fewer than ten. The chain is built from TRBV7-2 and TRBJ2-3, with D perhaps TRBD1 (5 bases). V lost 1 base to trimming and J lost 6 bases, with 17 bases between them. CDR3 length: 16 residues. The V gene's germline CDR1 is SGHTA and CDR2 FQGNSA. The CDR3 coding sequence is TGTGCCAGCAGCTTAGTCCCGATACCAGGGCTGGATACGCAGTATTTT. Translation gives CASSLVPIPGLDTQYF.

There are many counts of this clonotype. The genes are TRBV29-1 and TRBJ1-2; D uncertain. The V and J ends lost 1 base and 0 bases respectively, with 6 bases between them. This CDR3 is built from 13 residues. From germline, CDR1 is SQVTM and CDR2 ANQGSEA. The CDR3 sequence is CSVEGSANYGYTF. The CDR3 region has the DNA TGCAGCGTTGAAGGTTCTGCTAACTATGGCTACACCTTC.

In its sample, this clonotype was seen a few times. This CDR3 is CASSELDSSSYNEQFF. In DNA form, the CDR3 reads TGTGCCAGCAGTGAGTTGGACTCGAGCTCCTACAATGAGCAGTTCTTC. The chain is built from TRBV25-1 and TRBJ2-1; TRBD2 is a possible D gene (5 bases). CDR1 is MGHDK and CDR2 is SYGVNS in the germline V gene. CDR3 length: 16 residues. Trimming took 3 bases from V and 0 from J, leaving 12 bases between them.

This clonotype was observed a handful of times. The rearrangement uses TRBV20-1 and TRBJ1-5; D remains ambiguous. Trimming took off 1 base at V and 0 bases at J, with 7 bases between the two ends. The CDR3 is made up of 14 amino acids. The germline CDR1 and CDR2 sequences are DFQATT and SNEGSKA (reference sequence). The CDR3 coding sequence is TGCAGTGCTAGAGTGGGAGCTAGCAATCAGCCCCAGCATTTT. Translating it yields CSARVGASNQPQHF.

The gene calls are TRBV5-1 and TRBJ2-5; no reliable D call. This CDR3 region has 16 residues. Germline-derived CDR1 and CDR2 are SGHRS and YFSETQ. Trimming cost V 0 bases and J 0 bases, with 12 bases left between them. CDR3 DNA sequence: TGCGCCAGCAGCTTGGGGGTAGGGAACGACCAAGAGACCCAGTACTTC. Its protein product is CASSLGVGNDQETQYF.